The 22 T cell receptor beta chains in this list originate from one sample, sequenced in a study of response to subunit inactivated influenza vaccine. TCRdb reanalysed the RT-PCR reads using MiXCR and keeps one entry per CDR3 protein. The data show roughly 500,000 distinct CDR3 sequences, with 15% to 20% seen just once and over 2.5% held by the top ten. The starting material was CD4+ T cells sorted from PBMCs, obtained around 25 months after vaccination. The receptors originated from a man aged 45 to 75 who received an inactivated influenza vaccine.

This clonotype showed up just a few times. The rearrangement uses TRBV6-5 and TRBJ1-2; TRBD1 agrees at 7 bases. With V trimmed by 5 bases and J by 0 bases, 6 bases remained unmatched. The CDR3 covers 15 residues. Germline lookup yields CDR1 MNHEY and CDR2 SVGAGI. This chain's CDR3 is CASSTYRGTNYGYTF. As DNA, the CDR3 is TGTGCCAGCAGTACTTACAGGGGAACTAACTATGGCTACACCTTC.

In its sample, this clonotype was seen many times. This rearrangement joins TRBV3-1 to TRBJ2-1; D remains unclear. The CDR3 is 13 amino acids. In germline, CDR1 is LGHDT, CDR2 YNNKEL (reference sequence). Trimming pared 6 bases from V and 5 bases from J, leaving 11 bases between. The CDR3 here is CASSKGLDNEQFF. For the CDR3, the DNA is TGTGCCAGCAGTAAGGGATTAGACAATGAGCAGTTCTTC.

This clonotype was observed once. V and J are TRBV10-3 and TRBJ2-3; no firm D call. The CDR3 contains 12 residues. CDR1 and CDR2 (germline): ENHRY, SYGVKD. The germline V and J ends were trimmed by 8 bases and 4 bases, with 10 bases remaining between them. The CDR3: CAIQEYADTQYF. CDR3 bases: TGTGCCATCCAGGAATACGCAGATACGCAGTATTTT.

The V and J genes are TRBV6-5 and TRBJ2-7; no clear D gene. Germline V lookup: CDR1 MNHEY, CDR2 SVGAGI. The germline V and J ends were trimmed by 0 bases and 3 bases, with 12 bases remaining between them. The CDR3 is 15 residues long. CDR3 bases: TGTGCCAGCAGTTACTCCCAGACCCGTGGCTACGAGCAGTACTTC. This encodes CASSYSQTRGYEQYF.

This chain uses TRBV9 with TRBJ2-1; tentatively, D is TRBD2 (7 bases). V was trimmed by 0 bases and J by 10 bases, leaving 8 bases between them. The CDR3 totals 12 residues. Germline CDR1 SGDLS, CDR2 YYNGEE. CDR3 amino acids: CASSVEGGEQFF. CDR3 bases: TGTGCCAGCAGCGTAGAGGGGGGGGAGCAGTTCTTC.

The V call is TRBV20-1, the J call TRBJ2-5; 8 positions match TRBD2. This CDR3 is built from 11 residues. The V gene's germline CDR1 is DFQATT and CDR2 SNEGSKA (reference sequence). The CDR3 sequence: CSGGDQETQYF. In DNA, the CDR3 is TGCAGCGGGGGGGATCAAGAGACCCAGTACTTC.

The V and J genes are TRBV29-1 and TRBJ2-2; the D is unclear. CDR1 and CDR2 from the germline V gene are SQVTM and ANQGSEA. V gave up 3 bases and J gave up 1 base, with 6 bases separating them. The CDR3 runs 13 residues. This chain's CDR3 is CSVDLENTGELFF. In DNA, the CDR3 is TGCAGCGTTGATCTGGAGAACACCGGGGAGCTGTTTTTT.

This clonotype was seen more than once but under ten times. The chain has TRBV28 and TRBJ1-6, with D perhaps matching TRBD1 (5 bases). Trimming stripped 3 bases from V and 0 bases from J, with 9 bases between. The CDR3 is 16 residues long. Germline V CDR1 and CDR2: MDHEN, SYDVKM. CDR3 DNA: TGTGCCAGCAGTTTCGACAGCCGCTCCTATAATTCACCCCTCCACTTT. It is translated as CASSFDSRSYNSPLHF.

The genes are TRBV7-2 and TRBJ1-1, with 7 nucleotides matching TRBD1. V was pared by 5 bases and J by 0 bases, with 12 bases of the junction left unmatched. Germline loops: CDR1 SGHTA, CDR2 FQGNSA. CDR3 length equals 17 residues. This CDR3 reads CASSRRRQGELNTEAFF. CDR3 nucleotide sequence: TGTGCCAGCAGCCGAAGGCGGCAGGGGGAATTGAACACTGAAGCTTTCTTT.

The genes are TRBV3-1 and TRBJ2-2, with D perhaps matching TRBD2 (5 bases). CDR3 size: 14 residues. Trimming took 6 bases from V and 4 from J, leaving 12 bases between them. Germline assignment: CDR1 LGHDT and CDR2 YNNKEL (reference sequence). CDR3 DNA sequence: TGTGCCAGCAGTACTCGGGGATTCACCGGGGAGCTGTTTTTT. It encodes CASSTRGFTGELFF.

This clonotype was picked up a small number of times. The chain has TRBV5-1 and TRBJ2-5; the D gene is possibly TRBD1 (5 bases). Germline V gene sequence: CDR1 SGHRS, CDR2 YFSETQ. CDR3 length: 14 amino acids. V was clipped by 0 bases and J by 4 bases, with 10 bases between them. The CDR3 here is CASSLEWGAETQYF. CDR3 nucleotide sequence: TGCGCCAGCAGCTTGGAATGGGGCGCAGAGACCCAGTACTTC.

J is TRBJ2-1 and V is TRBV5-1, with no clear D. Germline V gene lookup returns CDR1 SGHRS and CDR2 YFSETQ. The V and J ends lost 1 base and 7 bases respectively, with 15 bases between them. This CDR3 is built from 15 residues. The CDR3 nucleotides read TGCGCCAGCAGCTTGTCCCCCTCATATGCGAATGAGCAGTTCTTC. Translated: CASSLSPSYANEQFF.

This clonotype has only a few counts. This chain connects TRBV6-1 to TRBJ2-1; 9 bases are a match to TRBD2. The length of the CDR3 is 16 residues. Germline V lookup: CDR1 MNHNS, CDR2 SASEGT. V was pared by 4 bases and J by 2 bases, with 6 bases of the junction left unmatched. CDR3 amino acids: CASSGEAGGPYNEQFF. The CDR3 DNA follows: TGTGCCAGCAGTGGAGAAGCGGGAGGTCCCTACAATGAGCAGTTCTTC.

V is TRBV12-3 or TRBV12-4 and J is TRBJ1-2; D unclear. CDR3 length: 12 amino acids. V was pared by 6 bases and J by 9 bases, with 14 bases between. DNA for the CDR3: TGTGCCAGCAGCATAAATCTCAATAGCTACACCTTC. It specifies CASSINLNSYTF.

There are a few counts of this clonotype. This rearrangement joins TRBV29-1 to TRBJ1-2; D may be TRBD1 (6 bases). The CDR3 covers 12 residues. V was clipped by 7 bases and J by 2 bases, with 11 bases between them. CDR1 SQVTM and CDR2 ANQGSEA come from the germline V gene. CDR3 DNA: TGCAGCGCCGGGGACAAGAACTATGGCTACACCTTC. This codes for CSAGDKNYGYTF.

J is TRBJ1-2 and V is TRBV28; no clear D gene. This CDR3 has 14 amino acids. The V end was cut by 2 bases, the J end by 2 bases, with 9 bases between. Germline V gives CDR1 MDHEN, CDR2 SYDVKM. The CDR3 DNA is TGTGCCAGCAGTTTACTGGGCCTGAACTATGGCTACACCTTC. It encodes CASSLLGLNYGYTF.

CDR3 bases: TGTGCCAGCAGCGTAGGTTCACAGTCCAACACCGGGGAGCTGTTTTTT. This encodes CASSVGSQSNTGELFF. The rearrangement links TRBV9 to TRBJ2-2; D gene unclear. Germline CDR1 SGDLS, CDR2 YYNGEE. Trimming cost V 0 bases and J 2 bases, with 11 bases left between them. The CDR3 runs 16 residues.

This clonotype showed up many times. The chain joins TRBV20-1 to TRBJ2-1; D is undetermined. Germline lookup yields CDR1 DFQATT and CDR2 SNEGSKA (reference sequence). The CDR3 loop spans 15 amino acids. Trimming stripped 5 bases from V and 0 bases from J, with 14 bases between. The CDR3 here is CSAQPLSSSYNEQFF. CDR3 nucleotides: TGCAGTGCTCAACCCCTTTCCAGCTCCTACAATGAGCAGTTCTTC.

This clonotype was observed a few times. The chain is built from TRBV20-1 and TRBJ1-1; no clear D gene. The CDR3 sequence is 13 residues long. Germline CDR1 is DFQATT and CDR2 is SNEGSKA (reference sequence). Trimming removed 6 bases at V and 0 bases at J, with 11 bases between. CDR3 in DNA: TGCAGTGCGCCCGGGCCTATGAACACTGAAGCTTTCTTT. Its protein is CSAPGPMNTEAFF.

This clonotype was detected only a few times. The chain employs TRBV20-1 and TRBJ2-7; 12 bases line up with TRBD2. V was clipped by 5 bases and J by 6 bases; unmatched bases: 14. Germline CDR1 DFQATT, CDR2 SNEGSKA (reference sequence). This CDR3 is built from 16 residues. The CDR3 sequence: CSAPTLTTSGSGEQYF. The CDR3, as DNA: TGCAGTGCTCCGACGCTTACGACTAGCGGGAGCGGCGAGCAGTACTTC.

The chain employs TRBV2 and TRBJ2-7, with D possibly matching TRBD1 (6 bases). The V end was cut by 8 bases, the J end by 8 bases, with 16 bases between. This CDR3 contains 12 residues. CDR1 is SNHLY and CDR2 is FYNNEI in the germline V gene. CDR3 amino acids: CASGSGTNQQYF. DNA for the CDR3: TGTGCCAGCGGATCTGGGACAAATCAGCAGTACTTC. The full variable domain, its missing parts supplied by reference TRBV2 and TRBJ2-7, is EPEVTQTPSHQVTQMGQEVILRCVPISNHLYFYWYRQILGQKVEFLVSFYNNEISEKSEIFDDQFSVERPDGSNFTLKIRSTKLEDSAMYFCASGSGTNQQYFGPGTRLTVT.

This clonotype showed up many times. The CDR3 sequence: CSARDSSTDTQYF. DNA of the CDR3: TGCAGTGCCAGGGACAGTAGCACAGATACGCAGTATTTT. This sequence joins TRBV20-1 and TRBJ2-3, with 7 bases identical to TRBD1. The CDR3 is 13 amino acids. Germline V gene sequence: CDR1 DFQATT, CDR2 SNEGSKA (reference sequence). V was clipped by 6 bases and J by 0 bases; unmatched bases: 3.